Reported below is one TCR beta chain. The data are from a study of T cell responses to AZD1222 COVID-19 vaccine. The table came from immunoSEQ multiplex PCR; TCRdb's copy has only in-frame clones and leaves some out. The sample lists roughly 56,000 clones, 80% to 90% seen once, with approximately 16% in the top ten. The receptor was isolated from an adult in good health. The sequencing used peripheral blood, collected on day 0 of AZD1222 vaccination.

CDR3 sequence reads: CASSPGTAVSGANVLTF. CDR3 nucleotides: TGTGCCAGCAGTCCCGGGACCGCCGTATCTGGGGCCAACGTCCTGACTTTC. The chain has TRBV27 and TRBJ2-6; either TRBD1 or TRBD2 may supply D (5 bases each). The CDR3 loop spans 17 amino acids. The germline gives CDR1 MNHEY, CDR2 SMNVEV (reference sequence). V lost 5 bases to trimming and J lost 1 base, with 15 bases between them.